This T cell receptor (beta chain) was identified in a study of T-cell memory formation after mild COVID-19. Study-level points and caveats: Clones from the second wave (peaking day 37) had unconfirmed SARS-CoV-2 specificity.

This CDR3 is built from 16 residues. The germline gives CDR1 LNHNV, CDR2 YYDKDF (reference sequence). V dropped 5 bases and J dropped 4 bases, with 18 bases sitting between them. A 5'RACE reaction primed in the constant segment made cDNA libraries of TCR alpha and TCR beta, and these carried sample barcodes and UMIs. TCRdb independently ran MiXCR on the 5' RACE reads; one entry per CDR3 protein. The sample consists of about 560,000 distinct CDR3 sequences, about a fifth of them appearing once. Worth noting for this clonotype: Its cognate antigen is unknown.

The chain joins TRBV15 to TRBJ2-1, with D maybe TRBD2 (6 bases). The source of this sequence is an adult woman who had mild COVID-19 (a few samples of this study predate the infection). Cell type and time point are not known. Input material: PBMCs or a T cell subset sorted from them (not recorded which). DNA of the CDR3: TGTGCCACCAGCGGAAGGATTAGCGGAGCGTACAATGAGCAGTTCTTC. Its translation: CATSGRISGAYNEQFF.